The clone carrying this T cell receptor (beta chain) showed up just once. The record originates from a study of CD8 T cells in Susac syndrome. Germline V gives CDR1 LNHNV, CDR2 YYDKDF (reference sequence). The CDR3 length is 16 residues. Trimming took 0 bases from V and 5 from J, leaving 16 bases between them. TCR beta was sequenced from blood CD8+ and CD4+ T cells. Reverse transcription of about 0.45 to 1 ug RNA was carried out with random hexamers. TCRdb reprocessed the immunoSEQ multiplex PCR reads via MiXCR and lists one record per CDR3 protein. The table includes some 110,000 distinct CDR3 sequences, 90% to 95% detected once.

The chain recombines TRBV15 with TRBJ1-1; maybe TRBD1 (5 bases). Sequenced: CD4+ T cells from PBMCs. This TCR came from a human donor in good health. As DNA, the CDR3 is TGTGCCACCAGCAGAGATGGGCCGGGGCAGACAACTGAAGCTTTCTTT. Translation: CATSRDGPGQTTEAFF.